This T cell receptor beta chain originates from a study of shared clonotypes between healthy human individuals. Study conclusions and caveats: In this cohort, only blood was sampled, and tissue repertoires likely differ.

Healthy HIV-negative adults with no recent acute infections or vaccinations were recruited as donors. The study used 100 million or so PBMCs per unsorted sample for genomic DNA. To note about this clone: Its specificity is unknown.

Measured with immunoSEQ multiplex PCR; TCRdb has only the in-frame clones, and not every one. The sample has fewer than 550,000 clones, roughly 79% seen once. This CDR3 spans 15 amino acids. Trimming cost V 1 base and J 6 bases, with 12 bases left between them. Germline V gene lookup returns CDR1 SGHNT and CDR2 YENEEA. Input material: PBMCs. The receptor was derived from a woman aged 40 to 50 in good health. Some clones in this sample may be carry-over from other donors' samples. The V call is TRBV11-3, the J call TRBJ2-2; a weak D match, TRBD1 (6 bases). The CDR3 nucleotides read TGTGCCAGCAGCTTAGCGCAGGGGTCGGCCGGGGAGCTGTTTTTT. Translated: CASSLAQGSAGELFF. Together with reference TRBV11-3 and TRBJ2-2, the CDR3 gives the full variable domain: EAGVVQSPRYKIIEKKQPVAFWCNPISGHNTLYWYLQNLGQGPELLIRYENEEAVDDSQLPKDRFSAERLKGVDSTLKIQPAELGDSAVYLCASSLAQGSAGELFFGEGSRLTVL.